Presented here are 2 T cell receptor delta chains from one specimen sequenced in a study of gamma-delta chains in newborns, infants, children. TCRdb repeated clone calling on the reads with CATT. The profile shows 4,000 to 5,000 delta-chain clones, 6.2% of them singletons. Sequencing was carried out using blood. These receptors all come from a child who was a newborn, infant or young child, either healthy, febrile or measles-vaccinated (not recorded which).

In this sample, this clone turned up a few times. A far larger clone differs by one base, so this is likely a read error. The same CDR3 is also encoded by other DNA sequences in this sample. The genes are TRDV2 and TRDJ3; 7 bases align to TRDD3. This CDR3 is built from 16 residues. Germline loops: CDR1 GEAIGNYY, CDR2 EKD. The CDR3 DNA reads as TGTGCCTGTGACTGGGGGAGCTCCTGGGACACCCGCCAGATGTTTTTC. Its translation is CACDWGSSWDTRQMFF.

In this sample, this clone turned up a few times. This CDR3 is also generated by other DNA sequences in the sample. This chain uses TRDV2 with TRDJ3; 10 positions agree with TRDD3. CDR3 size: 19 residues. V trimming: 1 base; J trimming: 0 bases; junction bases outside the gene matches: 5. The V gene's germline CDR1 is GEAIGNYY and CDR2 EKD. CDR3 protein: CACDTGGYRSSWDTRQMFF. The CDR3 coding sequence is TGTGCCTGTGACACTGGGGGATACCGGAGCTCCTGGGACACCCGACAGATGTTTTTC.